Sequencing of this TCR beta chain was carried out in a study of Tregs in tolerant kidney transplant recipients. General observations from the study: The small number of patients limits these findings pending further validation. Expanding Tregs on activated donor B cells appeared to best identify donor-specific TCRbeta clones.

Before regulatory T cell sorting, thawed PBMCs rested overnight at 37°C in around 200 IU/ml IL-2. The CDR3 spans 14 residues. Germline V gene data show CDR1 as SGHTA and CDR2 as FQGTGA. TCRdb's copy holds only in-frame clones and misses some; the assay was immunoSEQ multiplex PCR. The data show tens of thousands of clones, 85% to 95% seen once. Regarding this clone: Its target is unknown. One junction end does not reproduce the germline sequence, and a read error may be involved. Within the sample, other DNA sequences also encode this same CDR3.

Source: Tregs from blood, taken before the transplant. The chain couples TRBV7-3 to TRBJ2-1, with 9 bases lining up with TRBD1. This sequence was found in a human donor who received a combined kidney and bone marrow transplant. The CDR3 nucleotides read TGCGCCAGCAGCCCCACGGGACAGGGCAATGAGCAGTTCTTC. Protein sequence: CASSPTGQGNEQFF.